One sample yielded the 15 T cell receptor beta chains listed below, sequenced in a study of T-cell reconstitution after alpha-beta-depleted transplantation in children. A library of TCRbeta sequences, prepared with unique molecular identifiers, was generated. From the PCR reads, TCRdb called clonotypes with MiXCR, one entry per CDR3 protein. Of 800,000 to 1,000,000 distinct CDR3 sequences listed, 25% to 35% are singletons. The material was PBMCs, mostly from graft donor cells, obtained 360 days after TCRalphabeta/CD19-depleted stem cell transplant. These TCRs come from a boy younger than two who had a stem cell transplant for SCID, so the T cells may come from the graft donor.

The rearrangement uses TRBV9 and TRBJ2-7; maybe TRBD1 (6 bases). V gave up 4 bases and J gave up 0 bases, with 11 bases separating them. CDR3 size: 14 residues. The germline V gene encodes CDR1 SGDLS and CDR2 YYNGEE. CDR3: CASSPTGYSYEQYF. For the CDR3, the DNA is TGTGCCAGCAGCCCAACAGGGTACTCCTACGAGCAGTACTTC.

This clonotype showed up just a few times. The chain employs TRBV7-9 and TRBJ1-5; no clear D gene. The V gene's germline CDR1 is SEHNR and CDR2 FQNEAQ (reference sequence). The CDR3 totals 13 residues. The V and J ends lost 5 bases and 4 bases respectively, with 9 bases between them. The CDR3 spells CASSKDMNQPQHF. DNA for the CDR3: TGTGCCAGCAGCAAAGACATGAATCAGCCCCAGCATTTT. Full variable domain (remainder filled in from reference TRBV7-9 and TRBJ1-5): DTGVSQNPRHKITKRGQNVTFRCDPISEHNRLYWYRQTLGQGPEFLTYFQNEAQLEKSRLLSDRFSAERPKGSFSTLEIQRTEQGDSAMYLCASSKDMNQPQHFGDGTRLSIL.

The CDR3 region has the DNA TGTGCCAGCAGTTACCTTGGGACGGCCGGGGAGCTGTTTTTT. As protein: CASSYLGTAGELFF. The V and J genes are TRBV6-5 and TRBJ2-2; D may be TRBD1 or TRBD2 (5 bases each). Trimming removed 2 bases at V and 6 bases at J, with 10 bases between. CDR3 length equals 14 residues. CDR1 and CDR2 (germline): MNHEY, SVGAGI.

Only a few counts were recorded for this clonotype. The chain combines TRBV7-9 with TRBJ2-3; 10 positions agree with TRBD2. Germline CDR1 SEHNR, CDR2 FQNEAQ (reference sequence). With 4 bases clipped from V and 0 bases from J, the junction kept 4 bases outside the gene matches. The CDR3 totals 16 residues. In nucleotides, the CDR3 is TGTGCCAGCAGCTCACTAGCGGGGTGGAGCACAGATACGCAGTATTTT. Its protein product is CASSSLAGWSTDTQYF.

CDR3 DNA: TGTGCCACCAGCAGAGATCAGACGGGTCCCCGCGATACGCAGTATTTT. Residues: CATSRDQTGPRDTQYF. The J gene is TRBJ2-3, the V gene TRBV15, with D uncertain. The V end lost 0 bases, the J end lost 6 bases, and 16 bases lay between the germline ends. This CDR3 comprises 16 residues. Germline V gene lookup returns CDR1 LNHNV and CDR2 YYDKDF (reference sequence).

This clonotype occurred once. V and J are TRBV6-5 and TRBJ2-2; a possible D gene is TRBD1 (6 bases). V dropped 4 bases and J dropped 5 bases, with 11 bases sitting between them. Germline loops: CDR1 MNHEY, CDR2 SVGAGI. The CDR3 is made up of 14 amino acids. The CDR3 spells CASSSGVTTGELFF. CDR3 sequence (DNA): TGTGCCAGCAGTTCAGGGGTGACAACCGGGGAGCTGTTTTTT.

In its sample, this clonotype was seen a few times. This chain uses TRBV30 with TRBJ2-6; 8 nucleotides agree with TRBD1. V lost 3 bases to trimming and J lost 0 bases; unmatched junction nucleotides: 7. Germline V CDR1 and CDR2: GTSNPN, SVGIG (reference sequence). CDR3 length: 17 residues. CDR3 protein: CAWRGTGLSSGANVLTF. CDR3 coding DNA: TGTGCCTGGAGGGGGACAGGTTTAAGCTCTGGGGCCAACGTCCTGACTTTC.

This clonotype was picked up a small number of times. The gene calls are TRBV3-1 and TRBJ2-1; D is ambiguous. V was pared by 4 bases and J by 6 bases, with 16 bases between. Germline-derived CDR1 and CDR2 are LGHDT and YNNKEL (reference sequence). The CDR3 runs to 15 residues. In DNA, the CDR3 is TGTGCCAGCAGCCCGGTAGCACTTAGCTCCAATGAGCAGTTCTTC. This translates into CASSPVALSSNEQFF.

The DNA of the CDR3 is TGCAGCGTCCTAAAGGGCCAGGCCCTCTCCTACGAGCAGTACTTC. Translation: CSVLKGQALSYEQYF. The V gene is TRBV29-1, the J gene TRBJ2-7; D remains ambiguous. This CDR3 is built from 15 residues. V was cut by 6 bases and J by 0 bases, with 18 bases left in between. The germline V gene encodes CDR1 SQVTM and CDR2 ANQGSEA.

This clonotype showed up just a few times. The rearrangement joins TRBV4-3 to TRBJ2-7, with a tentative D call TRBD2 (5 bases). Trimming cost V 1 base and J 3 bases, with 13 bases left between them. Germline V gene lookup returns CDR1 LGHNA and CDR2 YSLEER. This CDR3 is built from 15 residues. This CDR3 reads CASSQAIGERYEQYF. CDR3 DNA sequence: TGCGCCAGCAGCCAAGCCATCGGGGAGCGCTACGAGCAGTACTTC.

CDR3 region: CASSLAHGSQETQYF. DNA for the CDR3: TGTGCCAGCAGTTTAGCCCATGGTAGCCAAGAGACCCAGTACTTC. V and J are TRBV12-3 or TRBV12-4 and TRBJ2-5; no definite D call. V gave up 0 bases and J gave up 1 base, with 9 bases separating them. The CDR3 covers 15 residues.

V is TRBV7-2 and J is TRBJ1-4, with TRBD1 identical over 7 bases. The V gene end was trimmed by 4 bases and the J gene end by 6 bases; junction bases not matched to a gene: 5. CDR1 and CDR2 from the germline V gene are SGHTA and FQGNSA. The CDR3 consists of 14 residues. CDR3 amino acids: CASSSTGFYEKLFF. The DNA of the CDR3 is TGTGCCAGCAGCTCGACAGGGTTTTATGAAAAACTGTTTTTT.

The chain uses TRBV6-5 and TRBJ2-1; 12 bases fit TRBD2. From germline, CDR1 is MNHEY and CDR2 SVGAGI. The CDR3 is 17 amino acids. Trimming cost V 2 bases and J 5 bases; bases outside gene matches: 7. The CDR3 loop reads CASSYATSGGLNNEQFF. CDR3 bases: TGTGCCAGCAGTTACGCGACTAGCGGGGGACTGAACAATGAGCAGTTCTTC.

J is TRBJ2-5 and V is TRBV5-1; 7 bases are shared with TRBD2. From germline, CDR1 is SGHRS and CDR2 YFSETQ. This CDR3 is 15 amino acids long. The trim removed 0 bases at V and 5 bases at J, leaving 7 bases unmatched. The chain's CDR3 is CASSLGDGRSETQYF. The CDR3 bases are TGCGCCAGCAGCTTGGGTGACGGGAGGAGCGAGACCCAGTACTTC.

This clonotype was observed a few times. The chain has TRBV7-9 and TRBJ1-3; D gene ambiguous. Germline loops: CDR1 SEHNR, CDR2 FQNEAQ (reference sequence). The length of the CDR3 is 17 residues. The ends were cut back, 0 bases at V and 0 bases at J, with 12 bases in the middle. The CDR3 sequence: CASSLARRTSSGNTIYF. CDR3 in DNA: TGTGCCAGCAGCTTAGCAAGGAGGACTAGCTCTGGAAACACCATATATTTT.